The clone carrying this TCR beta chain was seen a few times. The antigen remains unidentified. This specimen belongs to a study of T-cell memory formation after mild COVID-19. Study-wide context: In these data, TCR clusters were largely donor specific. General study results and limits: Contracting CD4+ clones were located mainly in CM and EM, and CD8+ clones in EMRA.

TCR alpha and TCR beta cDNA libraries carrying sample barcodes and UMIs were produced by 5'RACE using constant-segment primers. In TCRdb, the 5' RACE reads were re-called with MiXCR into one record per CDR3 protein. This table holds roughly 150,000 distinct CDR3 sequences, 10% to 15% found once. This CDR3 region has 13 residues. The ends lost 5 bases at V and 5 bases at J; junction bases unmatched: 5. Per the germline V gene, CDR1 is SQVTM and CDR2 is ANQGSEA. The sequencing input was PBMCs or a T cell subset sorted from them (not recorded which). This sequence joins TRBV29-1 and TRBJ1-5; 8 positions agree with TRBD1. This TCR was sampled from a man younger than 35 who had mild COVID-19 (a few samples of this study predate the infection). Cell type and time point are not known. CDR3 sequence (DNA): TGCAGCGTTAGGACAGGGAGGGATCAGCCCCAGCATTTT. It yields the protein CSVRTGRDQPQHF.